Shown below are 5 T cell receptor beta chains from a single sample sequenced in a study of cytomegalovirus exposure and HLA in healthy donors. In the PCR, 60 Vbeta and 13 Jbeta primers were used. Some clones are missing from TCRdb's copy, which holds only in-frame ones; the method was immunoSEQ multiplex PCR. This sample's table has roughly 140,000 clones. Material for sequencing was PBMCs. All receptors come from a man aged 35-49 years in good health and CMV-seronegative.

This sequence joins TRBV19 and TRBJ1-5; TRBD1 aligns across 9 bases. The CDR3 length is 15 residues. Losses at the gene ends were 7 bases for V and 6 bases for J; bases not matched to a gene: 10. From germline, CDR1 is LNHDA and CDR2 SQIVND (reference sequence). DNA for the CDR3: TGTGCCAGTAAGTCAGGGACAGGGTTATTTCAGCCCCAGCATTTT. It specifies CASKSGTGLFQPQHF.

The V and J genes are TRBV4-1 and TRBJ1-5; 9 bases map to TRBD1. Germline-derived CDR1 and CDR2 are MGHRA and YSYEKL. The V segment lost 2 bases and the J segment 3 bases; nucleotides outside the gene matches: 5. This CDR3 has 16 residues. CDR3 sequence (DNA): TGCGCCAGCAGCCAACCGGGACAGGGTCCCAATCAGCCCCAGCATTTT. Translating it yields CASSQPGQGPNQPQHF.

The chain links TRBV7-2 to TRBJ2-5, with unresolved D. Per germline, CDR1 SGHTA and CDR2 FQGNSA. The CDR3 consists of 11 residues. Trimming shortened V by 7 bases and J by 5 bases, and 8 bases separated the two germline ends. CDR3 nucleotide sequence: TGTGCCAGCACCCCACACGAGACCCAGTACTTC. It codes for CASTPHETQYF.

The chain is built from TRBV7-8 and TRBJ2-3; 7 bases align to TRBD2. This CDR3 is built from 17 residues. Germline-derived CDR1 and CDR2 are SGHVS and FQNEAQ. Trimming cost V 4 bases and J 0 bases; bases outside gene matches: 10. The CDR3 nucleotides read TGTGCCAGCAGCTCAGGTTATAGTAGCGGGAGCACAGATACGCAGTATTTT. This encodes CASSSGYSSGSTDTQYF.

This chain joins TRBV5-6 and TRBJ2-2; 9 nucleotides agree with TRBD1. There are 14 residues in the CDR3. Germline loops: CDR1 SGHDT, CDR2 YYEEEE. With V trimmed by 7 bases and J by 5 bases, 6 bases remained unmatched. CDR3 sequence reads: CASGSGTGTGELFF. The DNA for the CDR3 is TGTGCCAGCGGATCCGGGACAGGGACCGGGGAGCTGTTTTTT. Complete variable domain (other parts from reference TRBV5-6 and TRBJ2-2): DAGVTQSPTHLIKTRGQQVTLRCSPKSGHDTVSWYQQALGQGPQFIFQYYEEEERQRGNFPDRFSGHQFPNYSSELNVNALLLGDSALYLCASGSGTGTGELFFGEGSRLTVL.